This T cell receptor (beta chain) emerged from a study of regulatory T cells in long-lasting Graves disease. For TCR beta, libraries came from iRepertoire HTBI primers and Arm-PCR of CDR3 regions. In TCRdb, the multiplex PCR reads were re-called with MiXCR into one record per CDR3 protein. The repertoire holds around 500,000 distinct CDR3 sequences, with about 14% as singletons. With 0 bases removed from V and 5 bases from J, the gap between germline ends came to 10 bases. CDR1 is SEHNR, CDR2 FQNEAQ, per germline (reference sequence). The CDR3 loop spans 14 amino acids. Time point denoted: newly diagnosed GD, antithyroid drugs for less than 3 months. The TCR library was made from RNA extracted from PBMCs. The patients were enrolled through endocrinology in Xi'an, China. This clonotype appeared a few times. This sample was also put to use in a study of T cells in Graves' hyperthyroidism and ophthalmopathy.

The clonotype was recovered from a man aged 30 to 39 with Graves disease. Sequenced material: peripheral blood mononuclear cells (PBMCs), taken at new diagnosis, from a patient treated with antithyroid drugs. The rearrangement joins TRBV7-9 to TRBJ2-5; D gene ambiguous. The CDR3 DNA reads as TGTGCCAGCAGCTTAGCGCCGCACGAGGAGACCCAGTACTTC. This translates into CASSLAPHEETQYF.